This T cell receptor (beta chain) was sequenced for a study of response to subunit inactivated influenza vaccine. General study findings and limits: Few additional T cells are recruited per seasonal influenza vaccination, authors suggested.

This clonotype was counted many times. Its specificity is not known. CDR3 size: 13 residues. The junction had 7 bases not matched to a gene; V was cut back by 2 bases and J by 9 bases. CDR1 DFQATT and CDR2 SNEGSKA come from the germline V gene (reference sequence). TCRdb fed the RT-PCR reads into MiXCR, producing one record per CDR3 protein. The sample shows about 160,000 distinct CDR3 sequences, approximately 10% of them seen only once. This specimen consisted of non-naive T cells sorted from PBMCs, obtained roughly 45 days after vaccination. The clonotype originates from a man aged 45-65 years who received an inactivated influenza vaccine. V usage is TRBV20-1 and J usage is TRBJ2-5; 9 nucleotides match TRBD1. The CDR3 region has the DNA TGCAGTGCTAGACAACAGGGGGCCCCCTCCCAGTACTTC. It encodes CSARQQGAPSQYF.